This is a list of T cell receptor beta chains from one sample in a study of shared clonotypes between healthy human individuals. The table came from immunoSEQ multiplex PCR; TCRdb's copy has only in-frame clones and leaves some out. In the table there are about 2.1 million clones, just over 90% of which are singletons. The sample consisted of naive CD8+ T cells from PBMCs. Every receptor here comes from a man younger than 35 in good health. Some clones in this sample may be carry-over from other donors' samples. Each CDR3 is given with its conserved first and last residue. A D gene is named only where the DNA matches it firmly. A row's size may be missing; if present it is once, few, many or a size class.

V gene	clone size	J gene	CDR3 length	D gene	CDR3 DNA	CDR3 protein
TRBV27	.	TRBJ2-7	13	.	TGTGCCAGCAGTTTAAGGGTTGGCTACGAGCAGTACTTC	CASSLRVGYEQYF
TRBV4-1	.	TRBJ2-7	15	.	TGCGCCAGCAGCCAAGAGGCGAAGGGACTTCGGGAGCAGTACTTC	CASSQEAKGLREQYF
TRBV19	.	TRBJ2-7	13	TRBD1	TGTGCCAGTAGTATTCAGGGGGCCTACGAGCAGTACTTC	CASSIQGAYEQYF
TRBV7-9	once	TRBJ2-5	14	.	TGTGCCAGCAGCTACGACTTGGCCCAAGAGACCCAGTACTTC	CASSYDLAQETQYF
TRBV28	.	TRBJ2-3	15	.	TGTGCCAGCAGTTTGGAGGGAGCAGACACAGATACGCAGTATTTT	CASSLEGADTDTQYF
TRBV11-3	.	TRBJ2-5	15	.	TGTGCCAGCAGCCTCCGCTTGGGTTCCCAAGAGACCCAGTACTTC	CASSLRLGSQETQYF
TRBV18	.	TRBJ2-2	17	TRBD1	TGTGCCAGCTCACCACTATCGACAGGGGGTAACACCGGGGAGCTGTTTTTT	CASSPLSTGGNTGELFF
TRBV7-9	few	TRBJ2-7	13	TRBD2	TGTGCCAGCAGCGGACTAGCGAGCCACGAGCAGTACTTC	CASSGLASHEQYF
TRBV9	.	TRBJ2-3	15	.	TGTGCCAGCAGCGTAGTAGGAGGGGGGGCAGATACGCAGTATTTT	CASSVVGGGADTQYF
TRBV29-1	once	TRBJ1-2	14	TRBD1	TGCAGCGTTGAAAAACAGGGGGGTAACTATGGCTACACCTTC	CSVEKQGGNYGYTF
TRBV29-1	.	TRBJ2-7	13	.	TGCAGCGTTGGGCAGGGGAGGATCTACGAGCAGTACTTC	CSVGQGRIYEQYF
TRBV5-1	.	TRBJ2-2	14	.	TGCGCCAGCAATCCGGGGGCGAACACCGGGGAGCTGTTTTTT	CASNPGANTGELFF
TRBV15	.	TRBJ1-1	16	TRBD1	TGTGCCACCAGCAGAGATGTGAACAGGGGGAACACTGAAGCTTTCTTT	CATSRDVNRGNTEAFF
TRBV5-1	.	TRBJ2-5	14	.	TGCGCCAGCAGCCCCTGGACGGGGCAAGAGACCCAGTACTTC	CASSPWTGQETQYF
TRBV4-3	.	TRBJ1-1	15	TRBD1	TGCGCCAGCAGCCACCGGACAGGGGGGAACACTGAAGCTTTCTTT	CASSHRTGGNTEAFF
TRBV6-5	.	TRBJ2-7	15	TRBD2	TGTGCCAGCACCCGAATGAGGGCGGGAGGCTACGAGCAGTACTTC	CASTRMRAGGYEQYF
TRBV12-5	.	TRBJ2-1	12	.	TGTGCTAGTGGTTTGGTAGGGGCCGGGCAGTTCTTC	CASGLVGAGQFF
TRBV9	once	TRBJ1-2	14	.	TGTGCCAGCAGCGCAGGAGGCAGGGGCTATGGCTACACCTTC	CASSAGGRGYGYTF
TRBV19	.	TRBJ1-2	17	TRBD1	TGTGCCAGTAGTGTCTCAGCCGGGACAGCGGACCTCTATGGCTACACCTTC	CASSVSAGTADLYGYTF
TRBV6-4	.	TRBJ2-5	15	.	TGTGCCAGCAGAGAGACTAGGGCGGGACGAGAGACCCAGTACTTC	CASRETRAGRETQYF
TRBV7-9	.	TRBJ2-4	16	.	TGTGCCAGCAGCTTATCTGGCGGGGTGGCCAAAAACATTCAGTACTTC	CASSLSGGVAKNIQYF
TRBV19	once	TRBJ2-7	14	TRBD2	TGTGCCAGGGCGGGAGGGGGAGGGACCTACGAGCAGTACTTC	CARAGGGGTYEQYF
TRBV7-8	.	TRBJ1-1	17	TRBD1	TGTGCCAGCAGCCACCCCCGGGACAGGGAGTGGCACACTGAAGCTTTCTTT	CASSHPRDREWHTEAFF
TRBV4-1	.	TRBJ2-7	15	.	TGCGCCAGCAGCATGCCCGTACTGGGGCGTCGCGAGCAGTACTTC	CASSMPVLGRREQYF
TRBV19	.	TRBJ2-2	21	TRBD1	TGTGCCAGTAGTATAGTCCCAGGCGGCGAGGGGGCGCTGGAGTGGGCCGGGGAGCTGTTTTTT	CASSIVPGGEGALEWAGELFF
TRBV7-9	.	TRBJ2-2	15	TRBD2	TGTGCCAGCAGCTCCAAAAGCGGGAGCGCAGGGGAGCTGTTTTTT	CASSSKSGSAGELFF
TRBV6-5	.	TRBJ1-2	14	TRBD1	TGTGCCAGCAGTTATAAGGGACAGGGCTATGGCTACACCTTC	CASSYKGQGYGYTF
TRBV27	.	TRBJ2-2	14	TRBD2	TGTGCCAGCAGTTGGGGGACTAGCGCCCGGGAGCTGTTTTTT	CASSWGTSARELFF
TRBV7-8	.	TRBJ1-5	15	.	TGTGCCAGCAGCCCCTGGGGGGTTGCCAATCAGCCCCAGCATTTT	CASSPWGVANQPQHF
TRBV5-6	.	TRBJ2-5	14	.	TGTGCCAGCAGCTTAGGTACAGGGTATGAGACCCAGTACTTC	CASSLGTGYETQYF
TRBV5-5	.	TRBJ1-1	14	.	TGTGCCAGCAGCGCCGGGGGGATGAACACTGAAGCTTTCTTT	CASSAGGMNTEAFF
TRBV6-1	.	TRBJ1-1	14	.	TGTGCCAGCAGTGAATCACCTCATCGGACTGAAGCTTTCTTT	CASSESPHRTEAFF
TRBV2	.	TRBJ2-5	16	TRBD1	TGTGCCAGCAGGTTGACAGGGGGATACATCCAAGAGACCCAGTACTTC	CASRLTGGYIQETQYF
TRBV7-9	.	TRBJ2-5	13	.	TGTGCCAGCAGCATGGGAACCCAAGAGACCCAGTACTTC	CASSMGTQETQYF
TRBV7-9	.	TRBJ2-7	15	TRBD2	TGTGCCAGCATGACACTAGCGGGAGCCCTCTACGAGCAGTACTTC	CASMTLAGALYEQYF
TRBV27	.	TRBJ1-1	16	.	TGTGCCAGCGCAAGAGGGCCCGGGACACAGGTCACTGAAGCTTTCTTT	CASARGPGTQVTEAFF
TRBV6-1	.	TRBJ1-1	17	.	TGTGCCAGCAGTGAATTCGGGGGAGGGGTTCGGTTGGGAGAAGCTTTCTTT	CASSEFGGGVRLGEAFF
TRBV19	.	TRBJ2-1	15	.	TGTGCCAGTAGTATAGATGTGGGGGTCTACAATGAGCAGTTCTTC	CASSIDVGVYNEQFF
TRBV29-1	.	TRBJ2-5	14	.	TGCAGCGTTGGCATCCGGGGCCGGCGAGAGACCCAGTACTTC	CSVGIRGRRETQYF
TRBV5-4	.	TRBJ2-7	17	TRBD1	TGTGCCAGCAGCTCGAAACCCCGACAGGGAAAGTCCTACGAGCAGTACTTC	CASSSKPRQGKSYEQYF
TRBV27	.	TRBJ2-7	14	TRBD2	TGTGCCAGCAGTGCAAGACTAGCGGGAGGCGAGCAGTACTTC	CASSARLAGGEQYF
TRBV6-5	.	TRBJ2-2	15	.	TGTGCCAGCAGCCCGGGATTCGCGAACACCGGGGAGCTGTTTTTT	CASSPGFANTGELFF